This T cell receptor beta chain was sequenced during a study of OX40 agonist ivuxolimab in advanced cancers. Across the whole study: Partial responses, seen in three patients, involved one hepatocellular carcinoma and two cutaneous melanomas.

CDR3 length: 14 amino acids. V dropped 5 bases and J dropped 7; count of bases not matched to a gene: 4. Germline loops: CDR1 SGHVS, CDR2 FQNEAQ. TCRdb's copy holds only in-frame clones and misses some; the assay was immunoSEQ multiplex PCR. The repertoire holds more than 60,000 clones, with over 75% as singletons. This material consisted of CD4+ or CD8+ T cells sorted from blood, taken in a trial of the OX40 agonist ivuxolimab. The chain links TRBV7-8 to TRBJ1-6, with 8 bases matching TRBD1. This TCR was sampled from an adult with an advanced solid tumor such as melanoma, head and neck, liver or kidney cancer. CDR3 residues: CASSPGGVNSPLHF. The DNA of the CDR3 is TGTGCCAGCAGCCCAGGGGGCGTGAATTCACCCCTCCACTTT.